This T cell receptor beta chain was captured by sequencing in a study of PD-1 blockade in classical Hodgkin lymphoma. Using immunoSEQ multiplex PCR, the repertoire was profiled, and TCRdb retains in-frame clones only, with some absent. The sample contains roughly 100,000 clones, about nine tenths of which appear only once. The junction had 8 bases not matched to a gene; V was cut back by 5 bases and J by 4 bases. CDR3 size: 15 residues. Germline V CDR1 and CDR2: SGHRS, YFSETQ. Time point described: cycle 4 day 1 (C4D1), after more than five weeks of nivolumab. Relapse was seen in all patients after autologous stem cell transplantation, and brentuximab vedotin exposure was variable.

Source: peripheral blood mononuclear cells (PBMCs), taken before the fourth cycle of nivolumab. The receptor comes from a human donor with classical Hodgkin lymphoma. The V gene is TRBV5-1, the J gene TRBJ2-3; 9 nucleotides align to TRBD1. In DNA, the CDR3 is TGCGCCAGCAGAAGCACAGGGGGCTTGTCAGATACGCAGTATTTT. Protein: CASRSTGGLSDTQYF.